This TCR beta chain was sequenced in a study of CD8 T cells in ankylosing spondylitis. Findings and caveats of the study: Disease-linked clones reportedly concentrated significantly in matched ankylosing spondylitis synovial fluid. Seemingly characteristic of ankylosing spondylitis blood was a TCR beta motif consisting of under 10 highly homologous variants. Existing reports had already noted some motif variants in reactive arthritis synovial fluid and blood.

A quantitative 5'-RACE method, one with molecular barcodes, was used to make TCR beta libraries. Each CDR3 protein is one row after TCRdb ran MiXCR on the 5' RACE reads. The sample yields about 250,000 distinct CDR3 sequences, over 30% seen once. The V and J ends lost 0 bases and 5 bases, in that order; junction bases with no gene match: 6. The CDR3 runs to 14 residues. Germline CDR1 reads DFQATT; CDR2 reads SNEGSKA (reference sequence). This clonotype was seen a handful of times. Its target is unknown. The clonotype originates from a male donor with ankylosing spondylitis or in good health (not recorded which). This rearrangement joins TRBV20-1 to TRBJ1-1; 7 bases line up with TRBD1. Sequencing used blood, either unsorted or a sorted T cell fraction (not recorded which). Written as DNA, the CDR3 is TGCAGTGCTAGAGACCGGACAGGAAAAACTGAAGCTTTCTTT. This gives the protein CSARDRTGKTEAFF.